These 8 T cell receptor beta chains share one sample of origin, sequenced in a study of blood T cells in healthy people across ages. Combining a sample-barcoded 5' primer with a J-beta primer mix, a second PCR ran for 7 to 11 cycles. TCRdb analysed the 5' RACE reads with MiXCR anew, one entry per CDR3 protein. The repertoire holds around 1.5 million distinct CDR3 sequences, with approximately 59% as singletons. Sequencing was done on a sample of blood. These receptors all stem from a man aged 18 to 29 in good health.

This clonotype occurred a few times. This chain connects TRBV4-1 to TRBJ2-6; no clear D gene. Trimming shortened V by 2 bases and J by 4 bases, and 9 bases separated the two germline ends. CDR3 length equals 15 residues. The germline gives CDR1 MGHRA, CDR2 YSYEKL. CDR3 bases: TGCGCCAGCAGCCAAAGGCTGCCCGGGGCCAACGTCCTGACTTTC. It codes for CASSQRLPGANVLTF.

This chain links TRBV6-2 or TRBV6-3 with TRBJ2-1; 9 nucleotides agree with TRBD2. V dropped 5 bases and J dropped 5; count of bases not matched to a gene: 7. The germline gives CDR1 MNHEY, CDR2 SVGEGT. This CDR3 comprises 15 residues. CDR3 region: CASSKTAGGHNEQFF. The CDR3 DNA reads as TGTGCCAGCAGTAAAACAGCGGGGGGACACAATGAGCAGTTCTTC.

V is TRBV6-2 or TRBV6-3 and J is TRBJ2-5; a possible D gene is TRBD1 (6 bases). The germline CDR1 and CDR2 sequences are MNHEY and SVGEGT. The CDR3 runs to 16 residues. Trimming left V 5 bases short and J 2 bases short, with 18 bases between. The CDR3: CASSRSLTGTQETQYF. The CDR3, as DNA: TGTGCCAGCAGTCGGTCCCTGACAGGAACACAAGAGACCCAGTACTTC.

V is TRBV9 and J is TRBJ2-3; 10 nucleotides match TRBD2. This CDR3 is 16 amino acids long. Per germline, CDR1 SGDLS and CDR2 YYNGEE. V shed 4 bases and J 2 bases; nucleotides not matched to a gene: 7. The CDR3 loop is CASSPRLAGPTDTQYF. The CDR3 DNA sequence: TGTGCCAGCAGCCCGCGACTAGCGGGTCCCACAGATACGCAGTATTTT.

This clonotype was detected a few times. The chain has TRBV5-6 and TRBJ2-2; the D gene is possibly TRBD1 (6 bases). The CDR3 is 13 amino acids. Trimming removed 5 bases from V and 6 bases from J, with 11 bases in between. Germline V gene lookup returns CDR1 SGHDT and CDR2 YYEEEE. DNA of the CDR3: TGTGCCAGCAGTTTAGGGGGACCCGGGGAGCTGTTTTTT. Translation: CASSLGGPGELFF.

As for this clonotype: A read error is possible here, since a much larger clone lies one base away. Here the CDR3 DNA reads TGTGCCAGCAGGCTACAGGGGAACACTGAAGCTTTCTTT. It codes for CASRLQGNTEAFF. The rearrangement links TRBV6-2 or TRBV6-3 to TRBJ1-1, with a tentative D call TRBD1 (6 bases). The CDR3 contains 13 residues. Germline V gives CDR1 MNHEY, CDR2 SVGEGT. V lost 6 bases and J lost 1, with 9 bases in between.

The CDR3 loop is CASSQDLSWGEYF. CDR3 DNA: TGCGCCAGCAGCCAAGATCTATCCTGGGGCGAGTACTTC. The gene calls are TRBV4-3 and TRBJ2-4; D perhaps matches TRBD1 (5 bases). Germline CDR1 LGHNA, CDR2 YSLEER. There are 13 residues in the CDR3. Trimming removed 0 bases from V and 14 bases from J, with 14 bases in between.

The DNA of the CDR3 is TGTGCCATCAGTGAAGAAAGGGCGGGGAAGAAGGACATTCAGTACTTC. The encoded protein is CAISEERAGKKDIQYF. The chain links TRBV10-3 to TRBJ2-4; TRBD2 is a possible D gene (6 bases). From germline, CDR1 is ENHRY and CDR2 SYGVKD. The CDR3 loop spans 16 amino acids. Trimming left V 3 bases short and J 8 bases short, with 20 bases between.